This T cell receptor (beta chain) is from a study of OX40 agonist ivuxolimab in advanced cancers. Whole-study context: Treatment received earlier with anti-PD-1, anti-PD-L1 or anti-CTLA-4 agents was allowed, and over 35% had some.

As concerns this clone: The target antigen is unknown.

The CDR3 has 15 amino acids. CDR1 and CDR2 (germline): SGHAT, FQNNGV. Trimming cost V 0 bases and J 2 bases, with 8 bases left between them. Study-level points and caveats: CD4+ and CD8+ blood T cells expanded clonally by week 6 at 0.1 to 3.0 mg/kg. On average, CD8+ T cells had more expanded clones than CD4+.

Measured with immunoSEQ multiplex PCR; TCRdb has only the in-frame clones, and not every one. The data show 65,000 to 75,000 clones, 87% seen once. This specimen was CD4+ or CD8+ T cells sorted from blood, taken in a trial of the OX40 agonist ivuxolimab. V gene TRBV11-2 combines with J gene TRBJ2-1, with D hard to call. This TCR was recovered from an adult with an advanced solid tumor such as melanoma, head and neck, liver or kidney cancer. The chain's CDR3 is CASSLDGGTYNEQFF. The CDR3 DNA sequence: TGTGCCAGCAGCTTAGACGGCGGTACCTACAATGAGCAGTTCTTC.